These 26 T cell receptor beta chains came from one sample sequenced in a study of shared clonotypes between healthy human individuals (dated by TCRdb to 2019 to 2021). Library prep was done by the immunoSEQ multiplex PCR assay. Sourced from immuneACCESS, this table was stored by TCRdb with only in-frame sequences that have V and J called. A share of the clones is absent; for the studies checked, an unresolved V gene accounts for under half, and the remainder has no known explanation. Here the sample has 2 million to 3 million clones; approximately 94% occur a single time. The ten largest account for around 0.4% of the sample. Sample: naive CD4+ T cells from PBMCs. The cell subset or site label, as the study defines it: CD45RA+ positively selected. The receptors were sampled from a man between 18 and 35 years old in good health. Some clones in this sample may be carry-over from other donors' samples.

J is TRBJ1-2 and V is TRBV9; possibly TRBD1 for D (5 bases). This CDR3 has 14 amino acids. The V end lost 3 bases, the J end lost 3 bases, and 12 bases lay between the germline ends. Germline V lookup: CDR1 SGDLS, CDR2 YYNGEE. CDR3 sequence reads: CASSASLGDYGYTF. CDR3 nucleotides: TGTGCCAGCAGCGCCAGCCTGGGGGACTATGGCTACACCTTC.

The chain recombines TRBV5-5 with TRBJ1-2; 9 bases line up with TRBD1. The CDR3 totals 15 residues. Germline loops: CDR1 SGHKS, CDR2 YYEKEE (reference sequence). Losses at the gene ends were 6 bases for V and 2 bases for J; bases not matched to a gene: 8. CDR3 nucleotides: TGTGCCAGCAACGAACAGGGGGCCCTAAACTATGGCTACACCTTC. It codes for CASNEQGALNYGYTF.

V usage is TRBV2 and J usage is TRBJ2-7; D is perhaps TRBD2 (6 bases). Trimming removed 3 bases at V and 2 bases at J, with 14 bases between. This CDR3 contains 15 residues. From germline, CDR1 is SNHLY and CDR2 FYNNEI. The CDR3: CASSDFGTPTYEQYF. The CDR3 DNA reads TGTGCCAGCAGTGATTTCGGGACTCCCACCTACGAGCAGTACTTC.

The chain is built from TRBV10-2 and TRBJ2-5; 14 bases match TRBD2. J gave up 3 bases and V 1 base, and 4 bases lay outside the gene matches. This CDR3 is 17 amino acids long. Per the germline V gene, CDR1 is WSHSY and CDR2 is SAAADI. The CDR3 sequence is CASSEFRGLAGEETQYF. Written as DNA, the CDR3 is TGCGCCAGCAGTGAGTTCCGGGGACTAGCGGGAGAAGAGACCCAGTACTTC.

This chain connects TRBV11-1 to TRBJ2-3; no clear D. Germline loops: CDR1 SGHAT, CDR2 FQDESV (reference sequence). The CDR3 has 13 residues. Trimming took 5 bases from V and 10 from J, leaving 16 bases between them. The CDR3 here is CASSVSDGVPQYF. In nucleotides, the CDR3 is TGTGCCAGCAGCGTCAGCGACGGAGTTCCGCAGTATTTT.

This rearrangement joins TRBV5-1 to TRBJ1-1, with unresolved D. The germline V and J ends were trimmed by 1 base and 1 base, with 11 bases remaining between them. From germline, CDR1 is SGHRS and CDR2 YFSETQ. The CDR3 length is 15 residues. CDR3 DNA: TGCGCCAGCAGCTTGAATGGGGAGAGGAACACTGAAGCTTTCTTT. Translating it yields CASSLNGERNTEAFF. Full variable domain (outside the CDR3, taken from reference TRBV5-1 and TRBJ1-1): KAGVTQTPRYLIKTRGQQVTLSCSPISGHRSVSWYQQTPGQGLQFLFEYFSETQRNKGNFPGRFSGRQFSNSRSEMNVSTLELGDSALYLCASSLNGERNTEAFFGQGTRLTVV.

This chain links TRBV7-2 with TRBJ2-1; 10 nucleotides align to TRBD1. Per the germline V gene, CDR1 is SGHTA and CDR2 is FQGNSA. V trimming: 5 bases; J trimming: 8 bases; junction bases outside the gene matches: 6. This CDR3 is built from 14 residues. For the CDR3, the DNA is TGTGCCAGCAGCGGGGACAGGGGTCTCTATGAGCAGTTCTTC. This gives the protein CASSGDRGLYEQFF.

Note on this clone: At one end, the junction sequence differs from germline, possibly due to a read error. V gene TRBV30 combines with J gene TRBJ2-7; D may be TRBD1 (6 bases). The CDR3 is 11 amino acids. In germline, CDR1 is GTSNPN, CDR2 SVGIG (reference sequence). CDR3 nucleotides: TGTGCCTGGACCCCTGGGGGCAGTCACATCTTC. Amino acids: CAWTPGGSHIF.

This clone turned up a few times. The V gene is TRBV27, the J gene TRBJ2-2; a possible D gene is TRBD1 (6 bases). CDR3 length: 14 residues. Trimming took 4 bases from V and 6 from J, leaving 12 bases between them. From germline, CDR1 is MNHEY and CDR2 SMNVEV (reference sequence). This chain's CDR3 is CASSSQGSSGELFF. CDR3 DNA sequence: TGTGCCAGCAGTTCACAGGGATCGTCCGGGGAGCTGTTTTTT.

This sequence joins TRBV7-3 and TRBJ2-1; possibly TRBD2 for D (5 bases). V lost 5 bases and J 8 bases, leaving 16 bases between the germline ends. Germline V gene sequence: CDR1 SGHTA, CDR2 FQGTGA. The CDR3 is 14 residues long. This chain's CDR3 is CASSLHLLAHEQFF. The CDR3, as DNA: TGTGCCAGCAGCCTCCACCTGCTAGCCCATGAGCAGTTCTTC.

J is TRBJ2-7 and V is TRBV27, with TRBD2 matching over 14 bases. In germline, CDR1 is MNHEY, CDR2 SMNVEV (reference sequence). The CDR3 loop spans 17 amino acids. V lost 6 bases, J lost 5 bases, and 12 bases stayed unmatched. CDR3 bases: TGTGCCAGCAGGAGAACCGGGACTAGCGGGAGTACCCACGAGCAGTACTTC. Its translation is CASRRTGTSGSTHEQYF.

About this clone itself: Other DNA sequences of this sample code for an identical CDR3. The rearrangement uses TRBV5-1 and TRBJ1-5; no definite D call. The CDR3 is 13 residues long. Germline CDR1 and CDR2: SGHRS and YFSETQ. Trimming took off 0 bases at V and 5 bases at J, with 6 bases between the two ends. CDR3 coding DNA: TGCGCCAGCAGCTTGGATTCAGATCAGCCCCAGCATTTT. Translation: CASSLDSDQPQHF.

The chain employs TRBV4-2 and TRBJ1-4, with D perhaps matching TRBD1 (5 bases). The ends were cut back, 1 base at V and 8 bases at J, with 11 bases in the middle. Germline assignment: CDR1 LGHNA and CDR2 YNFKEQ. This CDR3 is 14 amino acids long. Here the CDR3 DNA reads TGTGCCAGCAGCCAAGGGCAGGGTCGGGAAAAACTGTTTTTT. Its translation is CASSQGQGREKLFF.

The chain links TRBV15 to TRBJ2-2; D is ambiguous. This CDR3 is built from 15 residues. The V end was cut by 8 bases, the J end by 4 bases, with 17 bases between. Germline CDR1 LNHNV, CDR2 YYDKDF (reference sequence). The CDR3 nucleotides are TGTGCCACCGGAAAAGTGGCAGGTGGCACCGGGGAGCTGTTTTTT. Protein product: CATGKVAGGTGELFF.

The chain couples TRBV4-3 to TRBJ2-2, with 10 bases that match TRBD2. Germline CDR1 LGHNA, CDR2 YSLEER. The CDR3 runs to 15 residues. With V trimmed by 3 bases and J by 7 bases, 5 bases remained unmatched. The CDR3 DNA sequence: TGCGCCAGCAGCCAGTCTAGCGGGAGAAACGGGGAGCTGTTTTTT. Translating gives CASSQSSGRNGELFF.

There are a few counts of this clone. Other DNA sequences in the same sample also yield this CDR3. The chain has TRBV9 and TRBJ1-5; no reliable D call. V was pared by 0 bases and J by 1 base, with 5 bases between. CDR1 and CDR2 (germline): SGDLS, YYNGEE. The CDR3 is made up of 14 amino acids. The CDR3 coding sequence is TGTGCCAGCAGCGTAGGACCGAGCAATCAGCCCCAGCATTTT. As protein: CASSVGPSNQPQHF. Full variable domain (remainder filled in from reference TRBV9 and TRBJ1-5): DSGVTQTPKHLITATGQRVTLRCSPRSGDLSVYWYQQSLDQGLQFLIQYYNGEERAKGNILERFSAQQFPDLHSELNLSSLELGDSALYFCASSVGPSNQPQHFGDGTRLSIL.

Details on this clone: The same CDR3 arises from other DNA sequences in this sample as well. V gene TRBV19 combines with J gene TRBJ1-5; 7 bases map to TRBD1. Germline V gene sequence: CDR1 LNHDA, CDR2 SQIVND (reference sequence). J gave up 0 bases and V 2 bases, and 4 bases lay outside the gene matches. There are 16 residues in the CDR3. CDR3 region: CASSIQGGYSNQPQHF. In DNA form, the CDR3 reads TGTGCCAGTAGTATACAGGGGGGATATAGCAATCAGCCCCAGCATTTT.

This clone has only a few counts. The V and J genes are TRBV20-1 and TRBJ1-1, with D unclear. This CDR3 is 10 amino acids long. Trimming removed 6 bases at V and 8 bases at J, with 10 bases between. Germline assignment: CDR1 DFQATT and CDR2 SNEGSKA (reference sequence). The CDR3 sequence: CSATRVEAFF. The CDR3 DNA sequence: TGCAGTGCGACTCGGGTCGAAGCTTTCTTT.

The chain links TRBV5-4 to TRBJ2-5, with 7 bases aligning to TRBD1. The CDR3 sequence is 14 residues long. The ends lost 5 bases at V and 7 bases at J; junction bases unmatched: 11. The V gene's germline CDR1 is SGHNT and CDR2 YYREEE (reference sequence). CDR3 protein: CASSLPGQRGTQYF. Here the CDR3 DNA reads TGTGCCAGCAGTTTGCCGGGACAGAGAGGGACCCAGTACTTC.

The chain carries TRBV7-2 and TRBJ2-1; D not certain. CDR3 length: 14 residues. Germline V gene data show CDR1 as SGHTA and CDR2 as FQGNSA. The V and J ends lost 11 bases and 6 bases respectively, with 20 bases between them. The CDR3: CALVWRTSLNEQFF. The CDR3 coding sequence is TGTGCCCTAGTCTGGCGGACCAGCCTCAATGAGCAGTTCTTC. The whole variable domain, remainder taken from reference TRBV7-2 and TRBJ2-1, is GAGVSQSPSNKVTEKGKDVELRCDPISGHTALYWYRQSLGQGLEFLIYFQGNSAPDKSGLPSDRFSAERTGGSVSTLTIQRTQQEDSAVYLCALVWRTSLNEQFFGPGTRLTVL.

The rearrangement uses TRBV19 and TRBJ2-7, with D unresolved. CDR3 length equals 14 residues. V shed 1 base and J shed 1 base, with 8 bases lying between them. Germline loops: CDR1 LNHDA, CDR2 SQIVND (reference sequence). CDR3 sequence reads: CASSIGVSSYEQYF. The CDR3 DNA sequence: TGTGCCAGTAGTATAGGTGTCAGTTCCTACGAGCAGTACTTC.

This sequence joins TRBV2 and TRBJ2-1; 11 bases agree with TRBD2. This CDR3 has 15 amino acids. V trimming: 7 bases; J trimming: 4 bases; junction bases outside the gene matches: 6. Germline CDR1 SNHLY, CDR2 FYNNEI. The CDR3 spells CASTYGTSGYNEQFF. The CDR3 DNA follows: TGTGCCAGCACTTACGGGACTAGCGGTTACAATGAGCAGTTCTTC.

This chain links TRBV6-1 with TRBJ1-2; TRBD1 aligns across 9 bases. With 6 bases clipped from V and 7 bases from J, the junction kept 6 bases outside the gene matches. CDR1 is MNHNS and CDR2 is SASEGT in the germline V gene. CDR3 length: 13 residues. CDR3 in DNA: TGTGCCAGCAGCGAGACAGGGGGTTTTGGCTACACCTTC. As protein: CASSETGGFGYTF.

The CDR3 sequence: CAISESKGTSGRSEQYF. CDR3 DNA sequence: TGTGCCATCAGTGAGTCGAAAGGGACTAGCGGGAGAAGCGAGCAGTACTTC. The chain joins TRBV10-3 to TRBJ2-7, with 14 nucleotides matching TRBD2. J gave up 6 bases and V 0 bases, and 7 bases lay outside the gene matches. CDR1 ENHRY and CDR2 SYGVKD come from the germline V gene. The CDR3 covers 17 residues.

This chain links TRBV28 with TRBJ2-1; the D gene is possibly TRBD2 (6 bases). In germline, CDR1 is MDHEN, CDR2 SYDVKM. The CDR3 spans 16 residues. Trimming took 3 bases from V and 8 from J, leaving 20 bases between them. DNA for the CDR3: TGTGCCAGCAGTTTTCCTCCGGGAGAGGGGAAGCATGAGCAGTTCTTC. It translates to CASSFPPGEGKHEQFF. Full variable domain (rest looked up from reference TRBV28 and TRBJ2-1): DVKVTQSSRYLVKRTGEKVFLECVQDMDHENMFWYRQDPGLGLRLIYFSYDVKMKEKGDIPEGYSVSREKKERFSLILESASTNQTSMYLCASSFPPGEGKHEQFFGPGTRLTVL.

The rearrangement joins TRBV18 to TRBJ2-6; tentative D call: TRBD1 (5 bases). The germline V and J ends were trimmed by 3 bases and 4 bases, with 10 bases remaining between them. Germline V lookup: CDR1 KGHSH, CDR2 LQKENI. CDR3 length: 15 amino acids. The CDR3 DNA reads TGTGCCAGCTCACCCGACAGAACGGGGGCCAACGTCCTGACTTTC. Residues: CASSPDRTGANVLTF.